The entry below gives a single T cell receptor (beta chain) sequence along with its context. Primers for the PCR totalled 60 Vbeta and 13 Jbeta. TCRdb's copy holds only in-frame clones and misses some; the assay was immunoSEQ multiplex PCR. The table lists 110,000 to 150,000 clones, around 72% of them singletons. These data originate in a study of cytomegalovirus exposure and HLA in healthy donors. Trimming pared 4 bases from V and 4 bases from J, leaving 13 bases between. There are 14 residues in the CDR3. Germline loops: CDR1 SGHRS, CDR2 YFSETQ. Material for sequencing was PBMCs. The chain uses TRBV5-1 and TRBJ2-3; no clear D gene. The sequence was collected from a human donor in good health. The DNA for the CDR3 is TGCGCCAGCAGCCCCATCACCGGTGCAGATACGCAGTATTTT. Translating gives CASSPITGADTQYF.